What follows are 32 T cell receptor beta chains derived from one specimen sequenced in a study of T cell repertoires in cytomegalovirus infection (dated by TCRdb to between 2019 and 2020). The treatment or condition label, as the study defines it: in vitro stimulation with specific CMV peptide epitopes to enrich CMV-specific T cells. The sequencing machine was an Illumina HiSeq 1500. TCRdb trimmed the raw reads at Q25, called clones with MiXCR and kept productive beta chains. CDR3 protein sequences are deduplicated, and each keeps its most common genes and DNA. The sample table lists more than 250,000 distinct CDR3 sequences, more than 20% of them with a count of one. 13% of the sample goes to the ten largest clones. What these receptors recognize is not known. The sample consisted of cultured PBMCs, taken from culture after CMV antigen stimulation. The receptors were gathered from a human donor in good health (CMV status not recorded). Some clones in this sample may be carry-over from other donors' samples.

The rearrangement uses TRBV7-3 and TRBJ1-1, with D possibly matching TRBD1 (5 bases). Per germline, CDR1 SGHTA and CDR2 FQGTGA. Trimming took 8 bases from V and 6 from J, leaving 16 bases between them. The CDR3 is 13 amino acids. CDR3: CASGTTRDSEAFF. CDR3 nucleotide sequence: TGTGCCAGCGGAACAACTAGGGACTCTGAAGCTTTCTTT.

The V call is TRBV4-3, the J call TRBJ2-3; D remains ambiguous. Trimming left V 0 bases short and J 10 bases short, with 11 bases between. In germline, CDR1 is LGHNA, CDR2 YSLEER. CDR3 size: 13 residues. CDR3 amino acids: CASSQDHGSAQYF. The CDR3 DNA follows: TGCGCCAGCAGCCAAGATCATGGATCAGCGCAGTATTTT.

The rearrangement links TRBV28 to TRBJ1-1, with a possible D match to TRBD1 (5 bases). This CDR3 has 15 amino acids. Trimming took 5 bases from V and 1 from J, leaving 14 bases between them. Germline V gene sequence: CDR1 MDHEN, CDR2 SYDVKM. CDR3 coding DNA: TGTGCCAGCAGTGCAGTCGAAGGGACGAACACTGAAGCTTTCTTT. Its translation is CASSAVEGTNTEAFF.

In DNA form, the CDR3 reads TGTGCCAGCAGGGAAATTTCTGAAGCTTTCTTT. Its protein product is CASREISEAFF. The chain carries TRBV28 and TRBJ1-1; no clear D gene. The CDR3 spans 11 residues. Germline CDR1 is MDHEN and CDR2 is SYDVKM. V was shortened by 6 bases and J by 6 bases, with 8 bases between the two germline ends. Full variable domain (missing parts from reference TRBV28 and TRBJ1-1): DVKVTQSSRYLVKRTGEKVFLECVQDMDHENMFWYRQDPGLGLRLIYFSYDVKMKEKGDIPEGYSVSREKKERFSLILESASTNQTSMYLCASREISEAFFGQGTRLTVV.

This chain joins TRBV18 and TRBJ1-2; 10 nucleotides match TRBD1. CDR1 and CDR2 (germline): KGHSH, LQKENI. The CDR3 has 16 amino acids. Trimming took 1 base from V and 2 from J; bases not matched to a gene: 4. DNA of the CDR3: TGTGCCAGCTCACCACGGGGACAGGGGACAAACTATGGCTACACCTTC. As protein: CASSPRGQGTNYGYTF.

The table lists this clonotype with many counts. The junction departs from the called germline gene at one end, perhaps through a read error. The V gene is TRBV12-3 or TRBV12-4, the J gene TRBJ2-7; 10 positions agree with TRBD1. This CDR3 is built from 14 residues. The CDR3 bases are TGCGCCAGCAGCTCCGGACAGGGGGCCTACGAGCAGTACTTC. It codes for CASSSGQGAYEQYF.

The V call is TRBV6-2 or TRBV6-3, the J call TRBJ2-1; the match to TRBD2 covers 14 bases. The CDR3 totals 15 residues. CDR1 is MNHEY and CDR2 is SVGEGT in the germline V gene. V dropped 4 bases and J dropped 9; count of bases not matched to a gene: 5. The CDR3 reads CASSLGLAGVPEQFF. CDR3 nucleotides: TGTGCCAGCAGTTTGGGACTAGCGGGAGTACCTGAGCAGTTCTTC.

The CDR3 region is CASSLGTSGRAFNEQFF. The CDR3 coding sequence is TGTGCCAGCAGCCTCGGGACTAGCGGGAGGGCCTTTAATGAGCAGTTCTTC. This sequence joins TRBV6-2 or TRBV6-3 and TRBJ2-1, with TRBD2 identical over 16 bases. The CDR3 loop spans 17 amino acids. J gave up 7 bases and V 6 bases, and 9 bases lay outside the gene matches. CDR1 is MNHEY and CDR2 is SVGEGT in the germline V gene.

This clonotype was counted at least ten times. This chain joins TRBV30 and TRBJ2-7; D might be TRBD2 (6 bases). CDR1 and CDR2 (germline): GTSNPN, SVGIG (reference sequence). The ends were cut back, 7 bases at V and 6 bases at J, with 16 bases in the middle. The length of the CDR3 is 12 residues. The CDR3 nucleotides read TGTGCCTCGGGCACGGGAGTCGCCGAGCAGTACTTC. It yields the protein CASGTGVAEQYF.

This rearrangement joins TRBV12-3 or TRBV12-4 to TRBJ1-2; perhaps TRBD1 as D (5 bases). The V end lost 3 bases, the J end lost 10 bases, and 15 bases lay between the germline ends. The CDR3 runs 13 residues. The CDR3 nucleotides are TGTGCCAGCAGTTTTCGGGGGACTGAGGTCTACACCTTC. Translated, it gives CASSFRGTEVYTF.

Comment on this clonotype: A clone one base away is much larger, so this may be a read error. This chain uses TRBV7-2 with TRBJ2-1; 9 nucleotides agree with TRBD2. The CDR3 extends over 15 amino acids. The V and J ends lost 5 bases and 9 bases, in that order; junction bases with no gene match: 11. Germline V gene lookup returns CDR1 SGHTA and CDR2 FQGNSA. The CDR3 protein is CASSTGTSWRSEQFF. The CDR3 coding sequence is TGTGCCAGCAGCACCGGGACTAGCTGGAGAAGTGAGCAGTTCTTC.

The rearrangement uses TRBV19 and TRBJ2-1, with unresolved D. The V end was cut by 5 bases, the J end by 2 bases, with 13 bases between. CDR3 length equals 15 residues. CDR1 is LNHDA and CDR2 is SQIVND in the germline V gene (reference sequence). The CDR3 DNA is TGTGCCAGTAGTTTCGGAGATCGGACCTACAATGAGCAGTTCTTC. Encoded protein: CASSFGDRTYNEQFF.

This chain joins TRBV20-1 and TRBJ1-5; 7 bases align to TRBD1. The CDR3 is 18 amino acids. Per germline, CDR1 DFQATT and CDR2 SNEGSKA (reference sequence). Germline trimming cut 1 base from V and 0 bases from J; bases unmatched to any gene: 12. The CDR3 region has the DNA TGCAGTGCTAGAGCAGCAGGGGGGCGATTCTATAGCAATCAGCCCCAGCATTTT. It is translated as CSARAAGGRFYSNQPQHF.

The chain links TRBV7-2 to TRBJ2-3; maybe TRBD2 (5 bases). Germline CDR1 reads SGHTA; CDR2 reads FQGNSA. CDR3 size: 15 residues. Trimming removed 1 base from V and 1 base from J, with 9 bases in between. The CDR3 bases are TGTGCCAGCAGCTTAGTGGGTAGCGGCACAGATACGCAGTATTTT. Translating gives CASSLVGSGTDTQYF.

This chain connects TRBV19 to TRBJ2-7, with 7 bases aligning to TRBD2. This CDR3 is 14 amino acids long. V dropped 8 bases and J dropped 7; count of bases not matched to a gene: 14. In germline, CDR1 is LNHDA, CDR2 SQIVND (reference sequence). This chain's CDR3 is CASGINHRAGEQYF. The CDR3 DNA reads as TGTGCCAGTGGAATAAACCATCGAGCGGGGGAGCAGTACTTC.

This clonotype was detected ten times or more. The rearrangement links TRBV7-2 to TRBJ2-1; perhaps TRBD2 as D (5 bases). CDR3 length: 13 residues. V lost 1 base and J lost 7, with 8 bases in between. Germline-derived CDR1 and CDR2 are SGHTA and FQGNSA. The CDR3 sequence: CASSLGRRNEQFF. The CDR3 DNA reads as TGTGCCAGCAGCTTAGGAAGGAGGAATGAGCAGTTCTTC.

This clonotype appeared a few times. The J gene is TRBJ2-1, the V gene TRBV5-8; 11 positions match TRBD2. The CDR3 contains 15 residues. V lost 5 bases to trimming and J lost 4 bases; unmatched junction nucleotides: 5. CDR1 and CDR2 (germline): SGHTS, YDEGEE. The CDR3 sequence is CASRKGLAGYNEQFF. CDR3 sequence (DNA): TGTGCCAGCAGAAAAGGACTAGCGGGTTACAATGAGCAGTTCTTC.

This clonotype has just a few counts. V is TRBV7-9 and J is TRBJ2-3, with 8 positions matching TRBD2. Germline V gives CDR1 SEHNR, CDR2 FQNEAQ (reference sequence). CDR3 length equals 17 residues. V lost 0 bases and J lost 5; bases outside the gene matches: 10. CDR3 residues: CASSLALAGSNKDTQYF. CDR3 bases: TGTGCCAGCAGCTTAGCTCTAGCGGGCTCTAACAAAGATACGCAGTATTTT.

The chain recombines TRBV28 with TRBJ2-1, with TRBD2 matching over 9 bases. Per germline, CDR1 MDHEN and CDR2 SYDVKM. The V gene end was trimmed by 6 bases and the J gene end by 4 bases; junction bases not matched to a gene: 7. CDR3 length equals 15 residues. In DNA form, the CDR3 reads TGTGCCAGCAGCTCGACTAGCGGCCTTTACAATGAGCAGTTCTTC. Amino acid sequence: CASSSTSGLYNEQFF.

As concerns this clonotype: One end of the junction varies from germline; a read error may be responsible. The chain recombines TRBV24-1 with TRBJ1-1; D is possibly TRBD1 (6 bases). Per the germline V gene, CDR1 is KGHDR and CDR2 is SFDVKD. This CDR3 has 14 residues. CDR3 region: CATRRDKVNTVAFF. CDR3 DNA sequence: TGTGCCACCAGGAGGGACAAAGTGAACACTGTAGCTTTCTTT.

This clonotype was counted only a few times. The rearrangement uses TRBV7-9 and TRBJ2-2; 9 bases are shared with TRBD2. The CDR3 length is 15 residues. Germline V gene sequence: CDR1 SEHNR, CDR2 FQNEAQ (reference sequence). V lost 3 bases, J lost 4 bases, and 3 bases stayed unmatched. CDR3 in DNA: TGTGCCAGCAGCTTGCGGGAGGGGGGCACCGGGGAGCTGTTTTTT. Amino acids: CASSLREGGTGELFF.

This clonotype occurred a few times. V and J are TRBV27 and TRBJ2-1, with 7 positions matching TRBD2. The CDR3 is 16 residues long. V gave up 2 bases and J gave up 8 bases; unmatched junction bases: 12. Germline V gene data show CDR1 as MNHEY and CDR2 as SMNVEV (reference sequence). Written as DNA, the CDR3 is TGTGCCAGCAGTTTAGGCGGACTAGGGTTTACCGATGAGCAGTTCTTC. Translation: CASSLGGLGFTDEQFF.

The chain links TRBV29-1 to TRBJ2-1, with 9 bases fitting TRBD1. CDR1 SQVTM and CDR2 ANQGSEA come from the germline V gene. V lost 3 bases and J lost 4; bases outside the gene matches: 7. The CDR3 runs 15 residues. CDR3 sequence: CSVDRGQGYYNEQFF. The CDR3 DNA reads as TGCAGCGTTGATCGGGGACAGGGTTATTACAATGAGCAGTTCTTC.

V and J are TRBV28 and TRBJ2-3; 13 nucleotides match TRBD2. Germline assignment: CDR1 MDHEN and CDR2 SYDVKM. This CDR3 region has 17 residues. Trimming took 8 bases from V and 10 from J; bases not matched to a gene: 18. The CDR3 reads CASLMGLAGPSQRAQYF. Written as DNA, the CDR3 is TGTGCCAGCCTGATGGGACTAGCGGGACCCTCTCAAAGGGCGCAGTATTTT.

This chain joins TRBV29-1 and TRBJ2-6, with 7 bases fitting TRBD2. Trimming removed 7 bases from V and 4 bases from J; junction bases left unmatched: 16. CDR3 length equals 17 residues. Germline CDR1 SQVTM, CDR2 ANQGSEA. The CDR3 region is CSASSSGWVEGANVLTF. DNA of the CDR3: TGCAGCGCATCATCTAGCGGATGGGTTGAGGGGGCCAACGTCCTGACTTTC.

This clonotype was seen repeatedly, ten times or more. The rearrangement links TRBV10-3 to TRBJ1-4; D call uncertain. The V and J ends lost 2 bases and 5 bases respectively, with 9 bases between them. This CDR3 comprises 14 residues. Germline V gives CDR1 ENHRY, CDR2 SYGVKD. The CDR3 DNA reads TGTGCCATCAGTGAGCACAGAACAAATGAAAAACTGTTTTTT. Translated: CAISEHRTNEKLFF.

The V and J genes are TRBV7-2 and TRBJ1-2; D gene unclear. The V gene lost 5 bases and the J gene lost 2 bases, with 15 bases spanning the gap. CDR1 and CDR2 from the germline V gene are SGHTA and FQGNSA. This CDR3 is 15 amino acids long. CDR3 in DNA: TGTGCCAGCAGCCTAAATACGGGGAGGAACTATGGCTACACCTTC. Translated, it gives CASSLNTGRNYGYTF.

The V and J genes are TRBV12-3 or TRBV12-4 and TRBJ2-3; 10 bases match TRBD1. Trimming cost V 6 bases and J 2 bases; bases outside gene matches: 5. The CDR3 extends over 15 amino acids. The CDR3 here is CASSPDRGHTDTQYF. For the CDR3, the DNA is TGTGCCAGCAGCCCCGACAGGGGGCACACAGATACGCAGTATTTT.

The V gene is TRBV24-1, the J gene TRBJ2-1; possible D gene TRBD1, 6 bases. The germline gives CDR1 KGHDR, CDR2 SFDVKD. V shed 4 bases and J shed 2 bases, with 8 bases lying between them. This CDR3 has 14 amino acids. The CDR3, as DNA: TGTGCCACCAGTGACGGACAGACCTACAATGAGCAGTTCTTC. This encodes CATSDGQTYNEQFF.

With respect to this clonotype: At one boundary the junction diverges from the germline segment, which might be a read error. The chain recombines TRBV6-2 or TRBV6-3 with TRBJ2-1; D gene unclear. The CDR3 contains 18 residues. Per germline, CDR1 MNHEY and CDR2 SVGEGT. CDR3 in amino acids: CASSWPGPARSPTGDPVF. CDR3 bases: TGTGCCAGCAGTTGGCCGGGCCCGGCGCGGAGCCCCACCGGTGACCCGGTCTTC.

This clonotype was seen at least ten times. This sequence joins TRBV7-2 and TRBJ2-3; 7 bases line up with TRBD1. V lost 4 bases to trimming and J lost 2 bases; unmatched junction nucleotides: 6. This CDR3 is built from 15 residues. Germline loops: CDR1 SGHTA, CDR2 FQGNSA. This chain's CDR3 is CASSSWDSSTDTQYF. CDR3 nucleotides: TGTGCCAGCAGCTCTTGGGACAGCTCCACAGATACGCAGTATTTT.

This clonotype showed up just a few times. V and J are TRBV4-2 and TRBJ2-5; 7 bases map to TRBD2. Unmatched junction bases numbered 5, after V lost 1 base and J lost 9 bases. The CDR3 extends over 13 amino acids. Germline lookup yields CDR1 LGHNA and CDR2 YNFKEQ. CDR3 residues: CASSQGSGGAQYF. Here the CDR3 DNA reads TGTGCCAGCAGCCAAGGCAGTGGGGGGGCCCAGTACTTC.